This T cell receptor beta chain came from a study of T cells in Graves' hyperthyroidism and ophthalmopathy. Study in general: Peripheral blood specimens were obtained at initial diagnosis, prior to any treatment. General study results and limits: Stable hyperthyroidism and ophthalmopathy were separated using 13 V-J signatures.

In germline, CDR1 is SEHNR, CDR2 FQNEAQ (reference sequence). The germline V and J ends were trimmed by 6 bases and 6 bases, with 15 bases remaining between them. This CDR3 has 14 residues. On this clonotype: The target antigen is unknown.

Amplification of TCR beta CDR3 regions was performed using RNA transcripts as template. The HTBI primer set served for first-round RT-PCR of the TCR CDR3. TCRdb re-analysed the multiplex PCR reads in MiXCR, keeping a single row per CDR3 protein. The sample yields some 500,000 distinct CDR3 sequences, approximately 14% seen once. Graves' hyperthyroidism was deemed stable absent ophthalmopathy progression within 18 months. The hyperthyroidism patients had all been newly diagnosed, and their disease duration was under 2 months. Their ages ranged from 18 to 65 years. Sequencing was performed on blood. The chain recombines TRBV7-9 with TRBJ1-5; D not resolved. The receptor comes from a woman aged 18 to 35 with Graves' hyperthyroidism. The CDR3 loop reads CASSTWEGIQPQHF. Here the CDR3 DNA reads TGTGCCAGCAGTACCTGGGAGGGCATTCAGCCCCAGCATTTT.